This TCR beta chain was retrieved from a study of T-cell reconstitution after alpha-beta-depleted transplantation in children. Notes on the study in general: The main origin of T-cell counts and diversity one year after transplant was newly produced T cells. High day-60 TCRbeta diversity in some patients came from surviving recipient T cells and thymic progenitors. Several hundred expanded graft clones reportedly were the source of alpha-beta T cells about two months after transplant.

Notes on this clonotype: The antigen is unknown.

Library preparation (for TCRbeta) was performed with unique molecular identifiers. TCRdb ran MiXCR on the PCR reads and lists one entry per CDR3 protein. Of approximately 500,000 distinct CDR3 sequences listed, approximately 30% are singletons. The material sequenced was PBMCs, taken before TCRalphabeta/CD19-depleted stem cell transplant. The TCR comes from a boy younger than two with Wiskott-Aldrich syndrome, due to receive a stem cell transplant.

The CDR3 is CASRREWSSYNEQFF. The CDR3, as DNA: TGCGCCAGCAGGCGGGAGTGGAGCTCCTACAATGAGCAGTTCTTC. The chain is built from TRBV5-1 and TRBJ2-1; 7 bases are shared with TRBD2. The length of the CDR3 is 15 residues. Germline V gene data show CDR1 as SGHRS and CDR2 as YFSETQ. V was pared by 5 bases and J by 0 bases, with 5 bases of the junction left unmatched.